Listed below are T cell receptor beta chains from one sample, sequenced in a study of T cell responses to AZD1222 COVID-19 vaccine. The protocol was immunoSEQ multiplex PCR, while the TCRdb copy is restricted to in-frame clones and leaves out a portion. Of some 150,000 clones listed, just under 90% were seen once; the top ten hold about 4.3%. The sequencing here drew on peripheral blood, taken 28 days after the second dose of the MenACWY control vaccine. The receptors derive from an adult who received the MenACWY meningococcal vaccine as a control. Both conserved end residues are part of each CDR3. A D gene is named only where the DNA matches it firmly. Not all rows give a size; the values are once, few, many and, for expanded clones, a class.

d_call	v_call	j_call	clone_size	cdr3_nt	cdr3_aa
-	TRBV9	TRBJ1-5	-	TGTGCCAGCAGCACTCAGGGGAGCAATCAGCCCCAGCATTTT	CASSTQGSNQPQHF
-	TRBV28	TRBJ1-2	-	TGTGCCAGCAGACATAACTATGGCTACACCTTC	CASRHNYGYTF
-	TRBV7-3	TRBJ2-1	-	TGTGCCAGCAGCATCGAGGCTAGCTCCTACAATGAGCAGTTCTTC	CASSIEASSYNEQFF
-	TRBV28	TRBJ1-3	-	-	CASSFLAGGNTIYF
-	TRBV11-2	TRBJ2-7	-	TGTGCCAGCAGCTTACTTACAGGTTCCTACGAGCAGTACTTC	CASSLLTGSYEQYF
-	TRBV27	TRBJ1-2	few	TGTGCCAGCAGTTGGGGCTATGGCTACACCTTC	CASSWGYGYTF
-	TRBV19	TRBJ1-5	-	TGTGCCAGTAACCTCGGCCAGGGGATAGGTCAGCCCCAGCATTTT	CASNLGQGIGQPQHF
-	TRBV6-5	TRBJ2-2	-	TGTGCCAGCAGTTCCCCCGGGAGTGTTACCGGGGAGCTGTTTTTT	CASSSPGSVTGELFF
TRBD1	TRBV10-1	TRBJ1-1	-	TGCGCCAGCAGTCCCGGGACAGGGGGTTTAATGAACACTGAAGCTTTCTTT	CASSPGTGGLMNTEAFF
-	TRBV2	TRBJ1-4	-	TGTGCCAGCAGTGAGGTCCAGGGGACTGAAAAACTGTTTTTT	CASSEVQGTEKLFF
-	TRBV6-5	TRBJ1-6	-	TGTGCCAGCAGTCCCCCACTGATTTTTGATTCACCCCTCCACTTT	CASSPPLIFDSPLHF
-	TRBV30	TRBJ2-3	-	TGTGCCTGGGGACCTAGCACAGATACGCAGTATTTT	CAWGPSTDTQYF
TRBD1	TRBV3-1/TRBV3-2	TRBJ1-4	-	TGTGCCAGCACGGGGGGACAGGGTGAAGAAAAACTGTTTTTT	CASTGGQGEEKLFF
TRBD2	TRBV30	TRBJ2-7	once	TGTGCCTGGAGTGGGGGGGGTCCTCGGGAGCAGTACTTC	CAWSGGGPREQYF
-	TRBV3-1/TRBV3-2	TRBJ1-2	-	TGTGCCAGCAGCCCTCGTAGGGGCAGCGATCGCTATGGCTACACCTTC	CASSPRRGSDRYGYTF
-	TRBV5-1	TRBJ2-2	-	TGCGCCAGCAGCTTGGGACATCCCGGGGAGCTGTTTTTT	CASSLGHPGELFF
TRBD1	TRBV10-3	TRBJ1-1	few	TGTGCCATCAACCCTGACAGGGCCTCTGAAGCTTTCTTT	CAINPDRASEAFF
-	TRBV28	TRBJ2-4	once	TGTGCCAGCAGTTTCGTGGGGAACATTCAGTACTTC	CASSFVGNIQYF
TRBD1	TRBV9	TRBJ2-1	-	TGTGCCAGCAGCGTGGGAGGACAGGGAGGCAATGAGCAGTTCTTC	CASSVGGQGGNEQFF
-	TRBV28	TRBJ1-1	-	TGTGCCAGCAACAGGGTTAGGACTGAAGCTTTCTTT	CASNRVRTEAFF
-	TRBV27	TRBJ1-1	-	TGTGCCAGCAGTTTAGGTTCAGGGACTGAAGCTTTCTTT	CASSLGSGTEAFF
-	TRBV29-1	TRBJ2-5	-	TGCAGCGTCGGGGCGAGGGAAGAGACCCAGTACTTC	CSVGAREETQYF
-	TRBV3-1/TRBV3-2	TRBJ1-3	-	TGTGCCAGCAGCCGCCGCTCGGCCAACTCTGGAAACACCATATATTTT	CASSRRSANSGNTIYF
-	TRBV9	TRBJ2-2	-	TGTGCCAGCAGCCCCCTGCTGACCGGGGAGCTGTTTTTT	CASSPLLTGELFF
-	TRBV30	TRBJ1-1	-	TGTGCCTGGAGGGATGAAAACACTGAAGCTTTCTTT	CAWRDENTEAFF
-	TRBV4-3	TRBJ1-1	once	TGCGCCAGCAGCCAAGCAGGCTTTGCGGAGAACACTGAAGCTTTCTTT	CASSQAGFAENTEAFF
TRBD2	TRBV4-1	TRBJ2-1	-	TGCGCCAGCAGCCCGGAGGGACTAGCGGGAGGGTTTGAGCAGTTCTTC	CASSPEGLAGGFEQFF
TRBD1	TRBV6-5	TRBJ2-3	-	TGTGCCAGCAGTTACGGACAGGCTGGAGATACGCAGTATTTT	CASSYGQAGDTQYF
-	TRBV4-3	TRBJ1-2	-	TGCGCCAGCAGCCCCACCGGACCGCTCTATGGCTACACCTTC	CASSPTGPLYGYTF
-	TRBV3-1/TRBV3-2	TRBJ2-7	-	TGTGCCAGCAGCCAAGTTATCCACGAGCAGTACTTC	CASSQVIHEQYF
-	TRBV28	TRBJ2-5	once	TGTGCCACCGGCAGGGGGGGTACGGAGACCCAGTACTTC	CATGRGGTETQYF
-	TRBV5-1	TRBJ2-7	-	TGCGCCAGCAGCTTAGGTAGCGGCAACTACGAGCAGTACTTC	CASSLGSGNYEQYF
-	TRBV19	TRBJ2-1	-	TGTGCCAGTAGTACCGCCGGGACCTATTCCTACAATGAGCAGTTCTTC	CASSTAGTYSYNEQFF
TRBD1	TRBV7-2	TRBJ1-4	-	TGTGCCAGCAGCACACAGACGGGACAGGGGTATGAAAAACTGTTTTTT	CASSTQTGQGYEKLFF
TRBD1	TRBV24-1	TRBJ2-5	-	TGTGCCTCAGGGGGCGCAGAGACCCAGTACTTC	CASGGAETQYF
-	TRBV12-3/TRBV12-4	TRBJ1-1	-	TGTGCCAGCAGTTTAGGGGGTGAAGCTTTCTTT	CASSLGGEAFF
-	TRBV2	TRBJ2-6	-	TGTGCCAGCAGTGAACGTTCTGGGGCCAACGTCCTGACTTTC	CASSERSGANVLTF
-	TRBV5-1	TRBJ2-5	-	TGCGCCAGCAGAACCGGACAGCCTAACTCTCAAGAGACCCAGTACTTC	CASRTGQPNSQETQYF
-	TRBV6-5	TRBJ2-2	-	TGTGCCAGCAGTTACGGACGCACCGGGGAGCTGTTTTTT	CASSYGRTGELFF
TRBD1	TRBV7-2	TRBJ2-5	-	TGTGCCAGCCGGGACAGGTCCCAAGAGACCCAGTACTTC	CASRDRSQETQYF
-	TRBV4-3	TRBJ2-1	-	TGCGCCAGCAGCCAAGGCTCAGCCAGGCTCAATGAGCAGTTCTTC	CASSQGSARLNEQFF
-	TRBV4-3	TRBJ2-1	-	TGCGCCAGCAGCCACCCCGACTCGCCTAGTAGGGGCGAGCAGTTCTTC	CASSHPDSPSRGEQFF
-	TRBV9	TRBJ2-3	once	TGTGCCAGCAGCCGGACCTGGTCTAGCACAGATACGCAGTATTTT	CASSRTWSSTDTQYF
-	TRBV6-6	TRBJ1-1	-	TGTGCCAGCAGTTACTCGTCCGCCGGGAGCGGGGCTGAAGCTTTCTTT	CASSYSSAGSGAEAFF
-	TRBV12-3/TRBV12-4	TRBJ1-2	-	TGTGCCAGCAGTTTAGACAGTTGGGGCTACACCTTC	CASSLDSWGYTF
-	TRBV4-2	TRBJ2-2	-	TGTGCCAGCAGCCAACGTCGTGAGGGGCGGGGCGGGGAGCTGTTTTTT	CASSQRREGRGGELFF
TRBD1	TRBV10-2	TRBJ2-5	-	TGCGCCAGCACCCCCGGGGACAGGGGTTTGGAGACCCAGTACTTC	CASTPGDRGLETQYF
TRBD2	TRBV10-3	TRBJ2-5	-	TGTGCCATCAGTGGGACTAGCGGGAGAGGCCGAGAGACCCAGTACTTC	CAISGTSGRGRETQYF
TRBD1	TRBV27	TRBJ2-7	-	TGTGCCAGCAGTTTACGTTATATTCTAGGGACAGGGTTCCTCGAGCAGTACTTC	CASSLRYILGTGFLEQYF
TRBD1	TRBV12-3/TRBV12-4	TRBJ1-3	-	TGTGCCAGCAGTGGGGACAGGGAAGACACCATATATTTT	CASSGDREDTIYF
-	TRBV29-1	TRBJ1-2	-	TGCAGCGTTGGCAGGGAGGACTATGGCTACACCTTC	CSVGREDYGYTF